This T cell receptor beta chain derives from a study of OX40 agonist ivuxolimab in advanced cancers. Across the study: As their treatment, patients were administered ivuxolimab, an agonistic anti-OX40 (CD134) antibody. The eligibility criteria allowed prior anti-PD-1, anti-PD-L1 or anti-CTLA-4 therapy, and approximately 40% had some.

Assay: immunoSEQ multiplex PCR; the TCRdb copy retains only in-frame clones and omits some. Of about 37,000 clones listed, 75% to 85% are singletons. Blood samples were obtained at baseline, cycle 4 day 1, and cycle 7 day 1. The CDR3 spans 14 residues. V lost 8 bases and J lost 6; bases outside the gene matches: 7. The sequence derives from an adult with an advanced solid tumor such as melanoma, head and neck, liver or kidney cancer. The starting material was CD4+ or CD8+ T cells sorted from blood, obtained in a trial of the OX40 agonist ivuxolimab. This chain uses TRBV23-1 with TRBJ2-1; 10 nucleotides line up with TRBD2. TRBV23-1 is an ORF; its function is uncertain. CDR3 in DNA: TGCGCCAGCCTTAGCGGGAGGCACATCAATGAGCAGTTCTTC. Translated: CASLSGRHINEQFF.